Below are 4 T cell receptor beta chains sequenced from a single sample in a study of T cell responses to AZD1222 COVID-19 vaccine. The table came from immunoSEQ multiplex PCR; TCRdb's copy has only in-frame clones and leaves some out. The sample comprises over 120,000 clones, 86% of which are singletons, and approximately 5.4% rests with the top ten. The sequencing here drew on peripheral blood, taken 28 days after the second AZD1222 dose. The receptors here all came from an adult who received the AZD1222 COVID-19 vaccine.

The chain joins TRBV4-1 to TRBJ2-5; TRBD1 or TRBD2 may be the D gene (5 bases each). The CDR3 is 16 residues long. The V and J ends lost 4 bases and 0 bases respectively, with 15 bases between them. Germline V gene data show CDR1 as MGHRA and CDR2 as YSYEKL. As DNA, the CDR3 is TGCGCCAGCAGCCTCCGGGACCAATTGTACCAAGAGACCCAGTACTTC. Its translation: CASSLRDQLYQETQYF.

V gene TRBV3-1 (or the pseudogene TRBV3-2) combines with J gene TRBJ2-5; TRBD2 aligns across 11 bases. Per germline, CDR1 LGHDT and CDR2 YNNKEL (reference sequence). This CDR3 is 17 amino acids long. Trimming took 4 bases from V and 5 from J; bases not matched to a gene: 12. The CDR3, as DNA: TGTGCCAGCAGCCTCGCTGGGGCTAGCGGGGGGTATGAGACCCAGTACTTC. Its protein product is CASSLAGASGGYETQYF.

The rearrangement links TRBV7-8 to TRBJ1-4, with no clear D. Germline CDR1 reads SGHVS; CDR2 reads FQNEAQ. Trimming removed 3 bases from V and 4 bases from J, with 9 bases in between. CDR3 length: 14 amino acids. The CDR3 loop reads CASSFSSFNEKLFF. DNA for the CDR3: TGTGCCAGCAGCTTCAGCAGCTTTAATGAAAAACTGTTTTTT.

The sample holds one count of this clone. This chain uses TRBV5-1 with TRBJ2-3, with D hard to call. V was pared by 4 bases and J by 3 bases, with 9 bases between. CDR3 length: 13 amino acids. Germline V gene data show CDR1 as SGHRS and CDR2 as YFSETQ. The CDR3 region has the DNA TGCGCCAGCAGCCCGCATTCTACAGATACGCAGTATTTT. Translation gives CASSPHSTDTQYF.